This passage covers 30 T cell receptor beta chains from one sample sequenced in a study of Graves' ophthalmopathy and Graves' hyperthyroidism (dated by TCRdb to between 2018 and 2020). The instrument given in TCRdb is Illumina HiSeq 2000. TCR beta CDR3 regions were amplified from RNA transcripts for repertoire sequencing. A first-round RT-PCR used HTBI primers with the Qiagen OneStep RT-PCR kit, followed by a second-round multiplex PCR, size selection and purification. TCRdb applied fastp at Q25 and MiXCR to the public reads, then kept only in-frame beta chains. Here each entry gathers all rows of one CDR3 protein and keeps the most common genes and DNA. Present in this sample are just over 400,000 distinct CDR3 sequences, roughly 20% of which were seen just once. The top ten constitute roughly 3% of the sample. Sequenced: peripheral blood. These TCRs come from a young woman with stable Graves' hyperthyroidism. Donor details come from another sample of the same person, matched by shared clones.

This clonotype was counted many times. CDR3 in amino acids: CASSEGSGGYGYTF. As DNA, the CDR3 is TGTGCCAGCAGTGAAGGAAGTGGGGGCTATGGCTACACCTTC. The gene calls are TRBV2 and TRBJ1-2; a weak D match, TRBD1 (5 bases). Germline values: CDR1 SNHLY, CDR2 FYNNEI. The length of the CDR3 is 14 residues. Trimming left V 1 base short and J 4 bases short, with 10 bases between.

This clonotype was picked up a small number of times. The missing conserved phenylalanine or tryptophan at the end of this CDR3 makes a read error likely. The chain uses TRBV7-3 and TRBJ2-5, with 11 bases identical to TRBD2. The V segment lost 4 bases and the J segment 5 bases; nucleotides outside the gene matches: 9. This CDR3 region has 16 residues. Germline CDR1 is SGHTA and CDR2 is FQGTGA. CDR3 nucleotide sequence: TGTGCCAGCAGCTCCACCGGGACTAGCGGCCAGGAGACCCAGTACCTC. Its protein is CASSSTGTSGQETQYL.

The chain recombines TRBV2 with TRBJ2-5; weak D call: TRBD1 (5 bases). The V and J ends lost 10 bases and 1 base respectively, with 16 bases between them. This CDR3 has 14 amino acids. Germline values: CDR1 SNHLY, CDR2 FYNNEI. The CDR3, as DNA: TGTGCCAACAGCGAACCAGACAGCCAAGAGACCCAGTACTTC. Protein: CANSEPDSQETQYF.

This clonotype was counted many times. The chain couples TRBV20-1 to TRBJ2-5, with D perhaps matching TRBD1 (5 bases). Trimming took 2 bases from V and 5 from J, leaving 12 bases between them. This CDR3 has 13 residues. CDR1 is DFQATT, CDR2 SNEGSKA, per germline (reference sequence). The CDR3 spells CSARFRVGETQYF. In DNA form, the CDR3 reads TGCAGTGCTAGATTCAGGGTAGGGGAGACCCAGTACTTC.

The chain carries TRBV6-1 and TRBJ2-5, with D possibly being TRBD2 (6 bases). V was cut by 6 bases and J by 5 bases, with 10 bases left in between. The CDR3 loop spans 12 amino acids. In germline, CDR1 is MNHNS, CDR2 SASEGT. Here the CDR3 DNA reads TGTGCCAGCAGCGGGAGTCCCGAGACCCAGTACTTC. It translates to CASSGSPETQYF.

Ten or more counts support this clonotype. The genes are TRBV13 and TRBJ2-5; D might be TRBD2 (6 bases). CDR3 size: 13 residues. The germline V and J ends were trimmed by 5 bases and 4 bases, with 11 bases remaining between them. Looked up from germline, CDR1 is PRHDT and CDR2 is FYEKMQ (reference sequence). CDR3 loop: CASSKEGGETQYF. Written as DNA, the CDR3 is TGTGCCAGCAGCAAAGAGGGAGGAGAGACCCAGTACTTC.

In its sample, this clonotype was seen many times. V is TRBV7-2 and J is TRBJ1-5, with D perhaps matching TRBD1 (6 bases). Between the trimmed V and J ends, which lost 1 base and 3 bases, there was a span of 16 bases. There are 17 residues in the CDR3. Germline lookup yields CDR1 SGHTA and CDR2 FQGNSA. The CDR3 sequence is CASSLGFGRGFNQPQHF. DNA of the CDR3: TGTGCCAGCAGCTTAGGGTTTGGCAGGGGATTCAATCAGCCCCAGCATTTT.

A word on this clonotype: This may stem from a read error, because a much larger clone lies one nucleotide away. This CDR3 is CASSESTDRVSEQCF. CDR3 DNA sequence: TGTGCCAGCAGTGAAAGTACGGACAGGGTATCCGAGCAGTGCTTC. The chain recombines TRBV25-1 with TRBJ2-7, with 8 bases that match TRBD1. The CDR3 length is 15 residues. Germline loops: CDR1 MGHDK, CDR2 SYGVNS.

Only a few counts were recorded for this clonotype. Relative to the germline gene, one junction end is altered; a read error may explain this. The chain links TRBV12-5 to TRBJ2-5, with a tentative D call TRBD2 (5 bases). The CDR3 extends over 12 amino acids. The germline gives CDR1 LGHNT, CDR2 FRNRAP. Here the CDR3 DNA reads TGTGCTAGTTCCGCGGATTGGAGGACCCAGCACTTC. It specifies CASSADWRTQHF.

This chain joins TRBV19 and TRBJ2-7, with D possibly TRBD2 on 5 matching bases. Germline-derived CDR1 and CDR2 are LNHDA and SQIVND (reference sequence). With 7 bases removed from V and 1 base from J, the gap between germline ends came to 14 bases. The CDR3 totals 14 residues. The CDR3 nucleotides read TGTGCCAGTACCCCGAGTGAGGGATCCTACGAGCAGTACTTC. It translates to CASTPSEGSYEQYF.

This rearrangement joins TRBV30 to TRBJ1-5; D unclear. From germline, CDR1 is GTSNPN and CDR2 SVGIG (reference sequence). V was pared by 0 bases and J by 0 bases, with 9 bases between. The CDR3 spans 15 residues. CDR3 DNA sequence: TGTGCCTGGAGTGTACACAGCTATAGCAATCAGCCCCAGCATTTT. Its protein product is CAWSVHSYSNQPQHF.

This clonotype was recorded many times. V gene TRBV6-1 combines with J gene TRBJ2-5; D perhaps matches TRBD1 (6 bases). This CDR3 has 14 residues. V lost 3 bases, J lost 7 bases, and 15 bases lay in between. Germline V gene data show CDR1 as MNHNS and CDR2 as SASEGT. CDR3 in amino acids: CASSDPGRGGTQYF. Written as DNA, the CDR3 is TGTGCCAGCAGTGACCCCGGCAGGGGCGGGACCCAGTACTTC.

This rearrangement joins TRBV12-3 or TRBV12-4 to TRBJ2-7, with 10 positions matching TRBD2. The CDR3 contains 18 residues. V shed 5 bases, J shed 6 bases, and the junction held 19 bases outside the gene matches. CDR3 residues: CASSLDPPVLAGRGEQYF. CDR3 nucleotides: TGTGCCAGCAGTCTCGATCCCCCCGTACTAGCGGGGCGAGGCGAGCAGTACTTC.

The V and J genes are TRBV2 and TRBJ2-5; D gene ambiguous. CDR1 SNHLY and CDR2 FYNNEI come from the germline V gene. V was trimmed by 4 bases and J by 10 bases, leaving 7 bases between them. The CDR3 spans 10 residues. CDR3 coding DNA: TGTGCCAGCAGTGGATTTGGCCAGTACTTC. Amino acid sequence: CASSGFGQYF.

The chain couples TRBV28 to TRBJ1-1; 10 bases align to TRBD1. The germline V gene has CDR1 MDHEN and CDR2 SYDVKM. J lost 6 bases, V lost 4 bases, and 5 bases had no gene match. The CDR3 covers 14 residues. Written as DNA, the CDR3 is TGTGCCAGCAGTTGGGACAGGGGAGGCTCTGAAGCTTTCTTT. Protein: CASSWDRGGSEAFF.

Many counts were recorded for this clonotype. This may arise from a read error, as a much more abundant clone is one base away. The rearrangement uses TRBV2 and TRBJ2-5; D is undetermined. The germline V and J ends were trimmed by 5 bases and 4 bases, with 2 bases remaining between them. This CDR3 spans 10 amino acids. Germline V gene lookup returns CDR1 SNHLY and CDR2 FYNNEI. CDR3: CASSIETQYF. The CDR3 nucleotides are TGTGCCAGCAGTATAGAGACCCAGTACTTC.

This clonotype was seen a few times. The chain uses TRBV11-2 and TRBJ2-2; 11 bases fit TRBD2. This CDR3 has 17 amino acids. The ends lost 5 bases at V and 0 bases at J; junction bases unmatched: 5. Germline values: CDR1 SGHAT, CDR2 FQNNGV. The CDR3 DNA follows: TGTGCCAGCAGCAGACTGGGACTAGCGGCGAACACCGGGGAGCTGTTTTTT. Amino acids: CASSRLGLAANTGELFF.

There are many counts of this clonotype. This chain links TRBV30 with TRBJ1-2; 8 nucleotides match TRBD1. With 1 base clipped from V and 4 bases from J, the junction kept 5 bases outside the gene matches. This CDR3 spans 14 amino acids. Germline CDR1 and CDR2: GTSNPN and SVGIG (reference sequence). As DNA, the CDR3 is TGTGCCTGGAGTGCCGACAGGGGTGCCTATGGCTACACCTTC. It translates to CAWSADRGAYGYTF.

This clonotype was recorded at least ten times. The V call is TRBV7-9, the J call TRBJ1-2, with no clear D. V shed 1 base and J shed 3 bases, with 6 bases lying between them. The CDR3 is made up of 13 amino acids. Germline values: CDR1 SEHNR, CDR2 FQNEAQ (reference sequence). The chain's CDR3 is CASSLVLDYGYTF. The CDR3 bases are TGTGCCAGCAGCTTAGTGTTAGACTATGGCTACACCTTC.

This clonotype has at least ten counts. V gene TRBV6-5 combines with J gene TRBJ2-5, with 9 nucleotides matching TRBD1. Germline CDR1 is MNHEY and CDR2 is SVGAGI. The CDR3 sequence is 14 residues long. V trimming: 6 bases; J trimming: 7 bases; junction bases outside the gene matches: 9. CDR3 DNA: TGTGCCAGCAGCTCCCGACAGGGGGACGTGACCCAGTACTTC. Its translation is CASSSRQGDVTQYF.

This clonotype was detected ten times or more. This chain joins TRBV15 and TRBJ2-7, with TRBD1 identical over 8 bases. Per the germline V gene, CDR1 is LNHNV and CDR2 is YYDKDF (reference sequence). V shed 8 bases, J shed 2 bases, and the junction held 14 bases outside the gene matches. This CDR3 is built from 16 residues. In DNA, the CDR3 is TGTGCCACCCGAGAGGGGGGCACAGGGGGTCCCTACGAGCAGTACTTC. Translation: CATREGGTGGPYEQYF.

The table lists this clonotype with many counts. The V gene is TRBV6-5, the J gene TRBJ1-1, with TRBD1 matching 8 bases. The germline V gene has CDR1 MNHEY and CDR2 SVGAGI. The CDR3 is 14 amino acids. J lost 3 bases, V lost 8 bases, and 8 bases had no gene match. Here the CDR3 DNA reads TGTGCCAGCCGGACAGGGCGATGGGACACTGAAGCTTTCTTT. Its protein is CASRTGRWDTEAFF.

This CDR3 is CAWSSWTISPNEQFF. Here the CDR3 DNA reads TGTGCCTGGAGTAGTTGGACCATCAGCCCCAATGAGCAGTTCTTC. V usage is TRBV30 and J usage is TRBJ2-1; no clear D. The V end was cut by 2 bases, the J end by 6 bases, with 17 bases between. The germline V gene encodes CDR1 GTSNPN and CDR2 SVGIG (reference sequence). The CDR3 totals 15 residues.

Comments on this clonotype: Just one base apart from a much larger clone, this may be a read error. This CDR3 fails to terminate in the conserved phenylalanine or tryptophan, so it likely reflects a read error. The CDR3 DNA reads as TGTGCCAGCCGACAGGGGGCGTACACTGAAGCTTTCGTT. Residues: CASRQGAYTEAFV. The V and J genes are TRBV27 and TRBJ1-1; 10 bases align to TRBD1. This CDR3 is built from 13 residues. V gave up 8 bases and J gave up 3 bases; unmatched junction bases: 3. Germline assignment: CDR1 MNHEY and CDR2 SMNVEV (reference sequence).

Ten or more counts support this clonotype. The CDR3 nucleotides are TGCGCCAGCAGCTTGGTGAGGCCAAACACCGGGGAGCTGTTTTTT. Translation: CASSLVRPNTGELFF. The V call is TRBV5-1, the J call TRBJ2-2; D unresolved. Germline V gives CDR1 SGHRS, CDR2 YFSETQ. This CDR3 contains 15 residues. Trimming removed 0 bases from V and 2 bases from J, with 8 bases in between.

This clonotype was counted a few times. The chain links TRBV6-1 to TRBJ2-3; 12 positions match TRBD1. CDR1 and CDR2 from the germline V gene are MNHNS and SASEGT. The CDR3 runs to 14 residues. J was trimmed by 12 bases and V by 6 bases; bases with no gene match: 10. CDR3 bases: TGTGCCAGCAGCCCCGGGACAGGGGGCCCCCGACAGTATTTT. Its protein is CASSPGTGGPRQYF.

This clonotype has at least ten counts. The CDR3 region is CASSPLFGFEQYF. The CDR3, as DNA: TGTGCCAGCAGCCCCTTATTCGGATTCGAGCAGTACTTC. The chain has TRBV14 and TRBJ2-7; D gene unclear. Deletions cut 4 bases from V and 6 bases from J, with 13 bases between. Germline V CDR1 and CDR2: SGHDN, FVKESK. The CDR3 runs 13 residues.

This clonotype was picked up many times. The CDR3 nucleotides read TGTGCCAGCAGTTTTCCAGGAGGCCTGTGGGAGCAGTACTTC. Translating it yields CASSFPGGLWEQYF. J is TRBJ2-7 and V is TRBV12-3 or TRBV12-4, with D tentatively TRBD2 (5 bases). V was pared by 3 bases and J by 7 bases, with 16 bases between. This CDR3 is 14 amino acids long.

A few counts support this clonotype. The rearrangement joins TRBV6-5 to TRBJ1-3; possibly TRBD1 for D (6 bases). CDR1 is MNHEY, CDR2 SVGAGI, per germline. Trimming removed 0 bases from V and 3 bases from J, with 12 bases in between. The CDR3 consists of 16 residues. The CDR3 here is CASSYSGRGLGNTIYF. The CDR3 nucleotides are TGTGCCAGCAGTTACTCGGGCAGGGGTCTTGGAAACACCATATATTTT.

This clonotype was counted many times. This sequence joins TRBV3-1 and TRBJ1-1; the D is unclear. V was pared by 4 bases and J by 4 bases, with 10 bases between. Germline CDR1 is LGHDT and CDR2 is YNNKEL (reference sequence). The CDR3 extends over 13 amino acids. For the CDR3, the DNA is TGTGCCAGCAGCCCTACCTTCAGCACTGAAGCTTTCTTT. Its translation is CASSPTFSTEAFF.